This paragraph reports one TCR beta chain. The germline V gene has CDR1 SGHTA and CDR2 FQGTGA. The CDR3 has 15 amino acids. With V trimmed by 5 bases and J by 1 base, 4 bases remained unmatched. In the authors' methods: Amplification of reference gene primers was used by the study to estimate nucleated cell counts. The data were produced by immunoSEQ multiplex PCR, yet TCRdb's version contains in-frame clones alone and is incomplete. D and trimming come from the DNA, and the V and J calls and clone size come from that table. The data contain 40,000 to 55,000 clones, more than 80% of them singletons. The data were obtained in a study of blood T cell repertoires in COVID-19. Study in general: Italy, Spain and the United States were the sources of the convalescent and acute COVID-19 samples. T cells, B-cell-depleted T cells, or PBMCs supplied cDNA or gDNA.

The gene calls are TRBV7-3 and TRBJ2-5; TRBD2 aligns across 10 bases. Input material: peripheral blood. This clonotype originated in a human donor in a cohort sampled during active COVID-19. CDR3 region: CASSPSSGSQETQYF. The CDR3 nucleotides read TGTGCCAGCAGCCCGTCTAGCGGGAGCCAAGAGACCCAGTACTTC.